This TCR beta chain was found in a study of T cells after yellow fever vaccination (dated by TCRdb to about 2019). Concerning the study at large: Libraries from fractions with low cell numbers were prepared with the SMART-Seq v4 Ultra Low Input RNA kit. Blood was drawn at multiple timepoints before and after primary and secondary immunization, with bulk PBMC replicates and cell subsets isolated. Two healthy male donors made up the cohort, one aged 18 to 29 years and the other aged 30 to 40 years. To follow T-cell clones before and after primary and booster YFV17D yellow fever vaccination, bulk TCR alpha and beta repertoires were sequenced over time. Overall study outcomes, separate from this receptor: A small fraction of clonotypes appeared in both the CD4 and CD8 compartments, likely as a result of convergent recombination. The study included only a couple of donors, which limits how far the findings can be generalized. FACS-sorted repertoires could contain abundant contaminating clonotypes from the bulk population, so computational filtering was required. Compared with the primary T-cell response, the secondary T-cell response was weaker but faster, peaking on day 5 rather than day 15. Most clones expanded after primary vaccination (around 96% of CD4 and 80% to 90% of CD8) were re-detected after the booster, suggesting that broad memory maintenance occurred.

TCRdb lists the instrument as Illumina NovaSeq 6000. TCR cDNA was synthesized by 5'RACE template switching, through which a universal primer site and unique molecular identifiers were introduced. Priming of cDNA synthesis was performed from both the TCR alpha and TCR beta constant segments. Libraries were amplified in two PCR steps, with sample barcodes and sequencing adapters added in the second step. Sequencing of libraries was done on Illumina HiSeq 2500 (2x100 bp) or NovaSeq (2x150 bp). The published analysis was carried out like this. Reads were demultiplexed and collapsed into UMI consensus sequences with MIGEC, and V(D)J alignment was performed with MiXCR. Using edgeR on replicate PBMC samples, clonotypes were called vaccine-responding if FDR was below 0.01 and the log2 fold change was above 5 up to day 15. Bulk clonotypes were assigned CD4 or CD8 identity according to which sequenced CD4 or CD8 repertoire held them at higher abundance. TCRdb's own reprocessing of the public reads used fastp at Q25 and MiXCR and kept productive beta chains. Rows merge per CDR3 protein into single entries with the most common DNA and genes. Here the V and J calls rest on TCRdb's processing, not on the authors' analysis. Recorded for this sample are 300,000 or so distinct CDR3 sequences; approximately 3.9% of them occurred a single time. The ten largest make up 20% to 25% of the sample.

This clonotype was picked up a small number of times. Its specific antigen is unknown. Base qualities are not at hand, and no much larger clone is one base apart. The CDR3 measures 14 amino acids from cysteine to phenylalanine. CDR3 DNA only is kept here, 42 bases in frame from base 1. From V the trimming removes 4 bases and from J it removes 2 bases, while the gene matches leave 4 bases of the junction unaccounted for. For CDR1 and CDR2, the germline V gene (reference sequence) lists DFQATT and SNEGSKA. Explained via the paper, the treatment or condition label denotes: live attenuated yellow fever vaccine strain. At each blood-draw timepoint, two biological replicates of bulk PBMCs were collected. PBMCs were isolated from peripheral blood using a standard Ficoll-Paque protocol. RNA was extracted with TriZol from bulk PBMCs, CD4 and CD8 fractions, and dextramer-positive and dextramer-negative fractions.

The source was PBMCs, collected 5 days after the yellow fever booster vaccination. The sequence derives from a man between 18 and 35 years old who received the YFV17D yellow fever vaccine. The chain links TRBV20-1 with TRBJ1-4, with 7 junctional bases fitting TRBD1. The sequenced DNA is TGCAGTGCTACGTTCAGGGGGACTAATGAAAAACTGTTTTTT. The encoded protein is CSATFRGTNEKLFF.